These T cell receptor beta chains were read from a single sample in a study of neurological immune-mediated disorders. TCRdb independently ran MiXCR on the 5' RACE reads; one entry per CDR3 protein. This table has 54,000 or so distinct CDR3 sequences, 3.8% appearing once. Sequenced material: PBMCs. These receptor sequences come from a man aged 60 to 69 with multiple sclerosis. CDR3s include the opening cysteine and the closing phenylalanine or tryptophan. A D gene is named only where the DNA matches it firmly. Size tells how often a clone was seen (once, few, many) or the class of an expanded clone, and some rows leave it out.

V gene,CDR3 length,J gene,D gene,clone size,CDR3 DNA,CDR3 protein
TRBV6-1,14,TRBJ2-1,.,many,TGTGCCAGCAGGAGGGACCCGTCGGTTAATGAGCAGTTCTTC,CASRRDPSVNEQFF
TRBV27,15,TRBJ2-1,TRBD2,many,TGTGCCAGCACCGGTGGGACTAGCGGGGGAGATGAGCAGTTCTTC,CASTGGTSGGDEQFF
TRBV29-1,10,TRBJ2-5,.,many,TGCAGCGTTGGAGGCGAGACCCAGTACTTC,CSVGGETQYF
TRBV5-1,15,TRBJ2-3,TRBD1,many,TGCGCCAGCAGCAAGGACAGGGGCAGCACAGATACGCAGTATTTT,CASSKDRGSTDTQYF
TRBV7-3,15,TRBJ2-1,TRBD2,many,TGTGCCAGCAGCCCCCGGCCTAGCGGGGTCAATGAGCAGTTCTTC,CASSPRPSGVNEQFF
TRBV5-5,12,TRBJ2-1,.,many,TGTGCCAGCAGCCTGGGCCTTCAGGGTCGGTTCTTC,CASSLGLQGRFF
TRBV29-1,15,TRBJ2-3,.,many,TGCAGCGTTGATCGGGTTACAGATAGCACAGATACGCAGTATTTT,CSVDRVTDSTDTQYF
TRBV7-9,14,TRBJ1-1,.,many,TGTGCCAGCAGCTTAAGGCCCATGAACACTGAAGCTTTCTTT,CASSLRPMNTEAFF
TRBV2,15,TRBJ1-5,.,many,TGTGCCAGCAGTGAGGCCCGGGGTGCGAATCAGCCCCAGCATTTT,CASSEARGANQPQHF
TRBV7-6,13,TRBJ2-3,.,many,TGTGCCAGCAGCCCCCGGGTTACAGATACGCAGTATTTT,CASSPRVTDTQYF
TRBV27,13,TRBJ1-1,.,many,TGTGCCAGCATGGGTTGGGGGAGCGCTGAAGCTTTCTTT,CASMGWGSAEAFF
TRBV20-1,14,TRBJ2-4,.,few,TGCAGTGCTTTGGACGTCGTAGCCAAAAACATTCAGTACTTC,CSALDVVAKNIQYF
TRBV19,15,TRBJ2-1,.,.,TGTGCCAGTAGTATGCCGCAGGGTACCTACAATGAGCAGTTCTTC,CASSMPQGTYNEQFF
TRBV20-1,11,TRBJ2-7,.,many,TGCAGTGCTAGAGTCGGTAACGAGCAGTACTTC,CSARVGNEQYF
TRBV7-9,15,TRBJ2-1,.,many,TGTGCCAGCAGCTTAGATTTTAGAACCTACAATGAGCAGTTCTTC,CASSLDFRTYNEQFF
TRBV20-1,14,TRBJ2-7,.,many,TGCAGTGCTAAGGTCAATCGAGGAGGCTACGAGCAGTACTTC,CSAKVNRGGYEQYF
TRBV7-2,13,TRBJ1-5,.,many,TGTGCCAGCGGCAGAAATAGCAATCAGCCCCAGCATTTT,CASGRNSNQPQHF
TRBV20-1,13,TRBJ1-5,.,many,TGCAGTGCTAGAAAACAGGTTAATCAGCCCCAGCATTTT,CSARKQVNQPQHF
TRBV20-1,14,TRBJ1-1,.,many,TGCAGTGCTAGAGCGAGGGCAGGGAACACTGAAGCTTTCTTT,CSARARAGNTEAFF
TRBV25-1,13,TRBJ2-5,.,many,TGTGCCAGCCGTGACTGGGGGAAAGAGACCCAGTACTTC,CASRDWGKETQYF
TRBV29-1,14,TRBJ1-3,.,many,TGCAGCGTTGATGAGGGGAGCTCTGGAAACACCATATATTTT,CSVDEGSSGNTIYF
TRBV20-1,15,TRBJ1-5,.,many,TGCAGTGCTAGGTCGTTGGGAAATAGCAATCAGCCCCAGCATTTT,CSARSLGNSNQPQHF
TRBV5-1,14,TRBJ1-1,.,many,TGCGCCAGCAGCTTGGGTCGGGGCGACACTGAAGCTTTCTTT,CASSLGRGDTEAFF
TRBV5-1,16,TRBJ2-5,TRBD2,many,TGCGCCAGCAGCTTCCCCACGAGCGGGAGGCGGGAGACCCAGTACTTC,CASSFPTSGRRETQYF
TRBV7-9,14,TRBJ1-1,.,many,TGTGCCAGCAGCTTAGGGACACAGAACACTGAAGCTTTCTTT,CASSLGTQNTEAFF
TRBV11-1,14,TRBJ2-7,.,many,TGTGCCAGCAGTTTCCGCAGGGAATTCAACGAGCAGTACTTC,CASSFRREFNEQYF
TRBV5-1,12,TRBJ2-1,.,many,TGCGCCAGCAGCTCCCCCTACAATGAGCAGTTCTTC,CASSSPYNEQFF
TRBV2,13,TRBJ1-5,.,many,TGTGCCAGCAATATGGGGCTGGGACAGCCCCAGCATTTT,CASNMGLGQPQHF
TRBV5-6,13,TRBJ1-2,.,many,TGTGCCAGCAGCGGGACGTCTTGGTATGGCTACACCTTC,CASSGTSWYGYTF
TRBV5-4,15,TRBJ2-2,TRBD1,few,TGTGCCAGCAGCTTGGGACAGGGCAATTCCGGGGAGCTGTTTTTT,CASSLGQGNSGELFF
TRBV20-1,14,TRBJ1-2,TRBD1,many,TGCAGTGCTTGGGGGGACAGGGGCAACTATGGCTACACCTTC,CSAWGDRGNYGYTF
TRBV11-3,16,TRBJ2-2,TRBD2,many,TGTGCCAGCAGCCCCCAGAGCGGGGCGAACACCGGGGAGCTGTTTTTT,CASSPQSGANTGELFF
TRBV6-1,17,TRBJ2-1,TRBD2,.,TGTGCCAGCAGTCCTCGGACTAGCGGGAGCTCCTACAATGAGCAGTTCTTC,CASSPRTSGSSYNEQFF
TRBV15,15,TRBJ2-3,TRBD1,.,TGTGCCACCAGCAGAAACAGGGGCGTAACAGATACGCAGTATTTT,CATSRNRGVTDTQYF
TRBV2,19,TRBJ2-5,TRBD2,many,TGTGCCAGCAGTACCATAACCGGGACTAGCGGCCACTTACAAGAGACCCAGTACTTC,CASSTITGTSGHLQETQYF
TRBV20-1,14,TRBJ2-7,TRBD1,many,TGCAGTGCAACAGCCGGGACAGCGGCTTCCGAGCAGTACTTC,CSATAGTAASEQYF
TRBV12-3/TRBV12-4,9,TRBJ2-1,.,many,TGTGCCAGTGGTTATGAGCAGTTCTTC,CASGYEQFF
TRBV20-1,16,TRBJ2-2,TRBD1,many,TGCAGTGCTAGAGCCCGGACAGGGGGGAACACCGGGGAGCTGTTTTTT,CSARARTGGNTGELFF
TRBV11-2,15,TRBJ2-1,.,many,TGTGCCAGCAGCCAAGGACCCCACCAATACAATGAGCAGTTCTTC,CASSQGPHQYNEQFF
TRBV5-1,14,TRBJ2-7,TRBD2,many,TGCGCCAGCAGCATAATGGGGGGGGCCTACGAGCAGTACTTC,CASSIMGGAYEQYF
TRBV20-1,13,TRBJ2-7,.,many,TGCAGTGCAACACAGGGAAAGGCCGTGGAGCAGTACTTC,CSATQGKAVEQYF
TRBV5-1,15,TRBJ2-2,TRBD1,many,TGCGCCAGCAGCTTCACAGGGGGCAACACCGGGGAGCTGTTTTTT,CASSFTGGNTGELFF
TRBV20-1,15,TRBJ2-6,.,many,TGCAGTGCGACCGGGACATACTCTGGGGCCAACGTCCTGACTTTC,CSATGTYSGANVLTF
TRBV6-6,15,TRBJ2-7,TRBD2,many,TGTGCCAGCAGTTTTCTTAGCGGGGGGGCTTACGAGCAGTACTTC,CASSFLSGGAYEQYF
TRBV27,12,TRBJ1-1,.,many,TGTGCCACCCTAAGCGGCTACACTGAAGCTTTCTTT,CATLSGYTEAFF
TRBV15,19,TRBJ2-6,.,many,TGTGCCACCAGCAGAGAATATGGGGGCCTTGGGACTGGGGCCAACGTCCTGACTTTC,CATSREYGGLGTGANVLTF
TRBV12-3/TRBV12-4,16,TRBJ2-5,TRBD2,many,TGTGCCAGCAGTTTACCCTCGGGACTAGCGGAAGAGACCCAGTACTTC,CASSLPSGLAEETQYF
TRBV20-1,10,TRBJ1-2,.,few,TGCAGTGCTATCACGGGCGGCTACACCTTC,CSAITGGYTF
TRBV5-5,14,TRBJ2-3,TRBD1,many,TGTGCCAGCAGATGGACAGGGTTTGTAGATACGCAGTATTTT,CASRWTGFVDTQYF
TRBV5-1,15,TRBJ2-7,.,many,TGCGCCAGCAGTCGGGGTGCAGGGGGGCAGGACGAGCAGTACTTC,CASSRGAGGQDEQYF
TRBV20-1,13,TRBJ1-4,.,few,TGCAGTGCCATCGGGGGAACTAATGAAAAACTGTTTTTT,CSAIGGTNEKLFF
TRBV20-1,15,TRBJ2-7,TRBD1,many,TGCAGTGCTGGTTCCGTGGGCAGGGGGTCCTACGAGCAGTACTTC,CSAGSVGRGSYEQYF
TRBV20-1,12,TRBJ2-3,.,few,TGCACCCCTCGGGGTAGCACAGATACGCAGTATTTT,CTPRGSTDTQYF